The 27 T cell receptor beta chains given below trace back to one sample, sequenced in a study of T-cell reconstitution after alpha-beta-depleted transplantation in children. Using unique molecular identifiers, the investigators prepared the TCRbeta library. TCRdb redid the calling of the PCR reads with MiXCR, one entry per CDR3 protein. The data show roughly 220,000 distinct CDR3 sequences, roughly 8.3% seen once. Sequences were derived from PBMCs, mostly from graft donor cells, sampled 360 days after TCRalphabeta/CD19-depleted stem cell transplant. These receptors all stem from a male patient aged 2 to 9 who had a stem cell transplant for acute myeloid leukemia, so the T cells may come from the graft donor.

The DNA of the CDR3 is TGTGCCAGCAGCTCTCCGGGACAGGGGTCTGGAAACACCATATATTTT. It is translated as CASSSPGQGSGNTIYF. The rearrangement links TRBV7-9 to TRBJ1-3; 10 bases fit TRBD1. The CDR3 length is 16 residues. Germline loops: CDR1 SEHNR, CDR2 FQNEAQ (reference sequence). V lost 4 bases, J lost 1 base, and 4 bases stayed unmatched.

This clonotype has a count of ten or more. CDR3 amino acids: CASSFGRQGAYYEQYF. CDR3 nucleotides: TGCGCCAGCAGCTTTGGGAGACAGGGGGCTTACTACGAGCAGTACTTC. V gene TRBV5-1 combines with J gene TRBJ2-7; the match to TRBD1 covers 10 bases. J gave up 3 bases and V 2 bases, and 8 bases lay outside the gene matches. Germline values: CDR1 SGHRS, CDR2 YFSETQ. The CDR3 is 16 residues long.

This chain uses TRBV20-1 with TRBJ2-3, with 8 bases matching TRBD2. The CDR3 is 14 residues long. The J segment lost 5 bases and the V segment lost 2 bases, leaving 6 bases of the junction unmatched. Germline V gene lookup returns CDR1 DFQATT and CDR2 SNEGSKA (reference sequence). The chain's CDR3 is CSARRSGGGDTQYF. The DNA for the CDR3 is TGCAGTGCTAGAAGAAGCGGGGGTGGAGATACGCAGTATTTT.

In its sample, this clonotype was seen many times. The V and J genes are TRBV6-5 and TRBJ2-7; 8 nucleotides align to TRBD1. V shed 0 bases and J 1 base; nucleotides not matched to a gene: 5. The CDR3 length is 16 residues. From germline, CDR1 is MNHEY and CDR2 SVGAGI. In nucleotides, the CDR3 is TGTGCCAGCAGTTACTCCAGGCAGGGGGCGTCCTACGAGCAGTACGTC. Protein sequence: CASSYSRQGASYEQYV.

This clonotype was seen a handful of times. This rearrangement joins TRBV20-1 to TRBJ2-7, with 12 bases that match TRBD2. CDR1 is DFQATT and CDR2 is SNEGSKA in the germline V gene (reference sequence). CDR3 length equals 14 residues. The V segment lost 6 bases and the J segment 1 base; nucleotides outside the gene matches: 4. CDR3 protein: CSAAGTSGSYEQYF. The DNA for the CDR3 is TGCAGTGCAGCCGGGACTAGCGGGTCCTACGAGCAGTACTTC.

This clonotype was seen many times. The V gene is TRBV6-5, the J gene TRBJ1-4; D is unresolved. The CDR3 runs to 14 residues. Between the trimmed V and J ends, which lost 2 bases and 11 bases, there was a span of 15 bases. Germline CDR1 MNHEY, CDR2 SVGAGI. CDR3 bases: TGTGCCAGCAGTTACGCAGAGCCTACGGGTAAACTGTTTTTT. Amino acids: CASSYAEPTGKLFF.

V gene TRBV2 combines with J gene TRBJ2-7, with 8 positions matching TRBD1. The CDR3 is 15 residues long. The V gene's germline CDR1 is SNHLY and CDR2 FYNNEI. V shed 0 bases, J shed 3 bases, and the junction held 4 bases outside the gene matches. CDR3 sequence: CASSEAGQGVYEQYV. The DNA of the CDR3 is TGTGCCAGCAGTGAAGCCGGACAGGGAGTCTACGAGCAGTACGTC.

This clonotype came up many times. The chain recombines TRBV7-9 with TRBJ1-6; D gene unclear. Germline V lookup: CDR1 SEHNR, CDR2 FQNEAQ (reference sequence). There are 17 residues in the CDR3. Trimming took 5 bases from V and 4 from J, leaving 18 bases between them. CDR3 DNA: TGTGCCAGCAGCAGAAGAGGGTTATCGGAATATAATTCACCCCTCCACTTT. Its protein is CASSRRGLSEYNSPLHF.

The chain uses TRBV7-9 and TRBJ1-3; D is possibly TRBD1 (5 bases). The length of the CDR3 is 12 residues. Deletions cut 2 bases from V and 16 bases from J, with 15 bases between. From germline, CDR1 is SEHNR and CDR2 FQNEAQ (reference sequence). CDR3 coding DNA: TGTGCCAGCAGCTTACTGCGAGGAGGGGAGTATTTT. Its translation is CASSLLRGGEYF.

This clonotype was seen a handful of times. DNA of the CDR3: TGTGCCAGCAGCTTAAATAGGGGGCGTTTCGAAAACACCATATATTTT. This codes for CASSLNRGRFENTIYF. The chain carries TRBV7-6 and TRBJ1-3; 7 positions match TRBD1. The CDR3 has 16 amino acids. After removal of 2 bases from V and 6 bases from J, the junction contained 10 bases not matched to a gene. CDR1 is SGHVS, CDR2 FNYEAQ, per germline.

This clonotype was seen more than once but under ten times. The chain employs TRBV27 and TRBJ2-1; either TRBD1 or TRBD2 may fit D (5 bases each). V was shortened by 3 bases and J by 4 bases, with 13 bases between the two germline ends. This CDR3 has 15 amino acids. Germline V gene data show CDR1 as MNHEY and CDR2 as SMNVEV (reference sequence). The CDR3 loop reads CASSFEGYGYNEQFF. The CDR3 region has the DNA TGTGCCAGCAGTTTCGAGGGGTACGGTTACAATGAGCAGTTCTTC.

This clonotype came up a few times. The J gene is TRBJ2-2, the V gene TRBV20-1; 7 bases are shared with TRBD2. Germline values: CDR1 DFQATT, CDR2 SNEGSKA (reference sequence). Germline trimming cut 3 bases from V and 4 bases from J; bases unmatched to any gene: 8. The CDR3 spans 15 residues. The CDR3 nucleotides read TGCAGTGCTAGCTCGGGGGGAGGAGGCACCGGGGAGCTGTTTTTT. It yields the protein CSASSGGGGTGELFF.

This clonotype was recorded a few times. CDR3 sequence reads: CASSTFRDRRTDTQYF. CDR3 nucleotide sequence: TGTGCCAGCAGCACCTTTAGAGACAGGAGAACAGATACGCAGTATTTT. V and J are TRBV6-1 and TRBJ2-3; possible D gene TRBD1, 6 bases. CDR3 length: 16 residues. The germline gives CDR1 MNHNS, CDR2 SASEGT. The V gene lost 6 bases and the J gene lost 3 bases, with 19 bases spanning the gap.

Worth noting for this clonotype: A much larger clonotype is one base distant, so this may be a read error. This chain uses TRBV20-1 with TRBJ2-7; D is ambiguous. CDR3 length: 15 amino acids. The V gene's germline CDR1 is DFQATT and CDR2 SNEGSKA (reference sequence). DNA for the CDR3: TGCAGTGCTAGAGACAGTACAGCGAACTCCTACGAGCAGCACTTC. Encoded protein: CSARDSTANSYEQHF.

This clonotype was counted ten times or more. V gene TRBV10-3 combines with J gene TRBJ2-5; 8 bases fit TRBD1. The CDR3 consists of 13 residues. The germline V gene has CDR1 ENHRY and CDR2 SYGVKD. V was pared by 4 bases and J by 2 bases, with 0 bases of the junction left unmatched. CDR3 coding DNA: TGTGCCATCAGTGGACAGGGGCAAGAGACCCAGTACTTC. This translates into CAISGQGQETQYF.

This clonotype was seen more than once but under ten times. The V and J genes are TRBV6-5 and TRBJ1-1, with 9 bases lining up with TRBD1. There are 18 residues in the CDR3. V was pared by 2 bases and J by 1 base, with 11 bases of the junction left unmatched. Germline V lookup: CDR1 MNHEY, CDR2 SVGAGI. The CDR3 DNA follows: TGTGCCAGCAGTTACCGACGGGACAGGGATGTTAAGAACACTGAAGCTTTCTTT. The encoded protein is CASSYRRDRDVKNTEAFF.

The J gene is TRBJ2-7, the V gene TRBV27; D is perhaps TRBD1 (6 bases). Looked up from germline, CDR1 is MNHEY and CDR2 is SMNVEV (reference sequence). Trimming removed 5 bases at V and 6 bases at J, with 17 bases between. This CDR3 contains 14 residues. DNA for the CDR3: TGTGCCAGCAGTGTGGCTCAGGGGCTGGGCGAGCAGTACTTC. Protein sequence: CASSVAQGLGEQYF.

This clonotype was observed at least ten times. An end of the junction differs from the germline gene, which may be a read error. This chain joins TRBV7-7 and TRBJ2-5; D tentatively reads TRBD1 or TRBD2 (5 bases each). Looked up from germline, CDR1 is SSHAT and CDR2 is FNYEAQ (reference sequence). The CDR3 consists of 14 residues. The CDR3 nucleotides read TGTGCTAGCAGCTTACGTGGGGACCGAGAGACCCAGTACTTC. Its translation: CASSLRGDRETQYF.

This clonotype was seen repeatedly, ten times or more. The chain uses TRBV28 and TRBJ2-1; no definite D call. The length of the CDR3 is 14 residues. Germline CDR1 is MDHEN and CDR2 is SYDVKM. Trimming pared 7 bases from V and 3 bases from J, leaving 13 bases between. CDR3 protein: CASTELHYYNEQFF. The CDR3 coding sequence is TGTGCCAGCACTGAACTACATTACTACAATGAGCAGTTCTTC.

This clonotype was counted between two and nine times. J is TRBJ1-3 and V is TRBV2; D gene ambiguous. From germline, CDR1 is SNHLY and CDR2 FYNNEI. The CDR3 consists of 14 residues. The V end was cut by 3 bases, the J end by 4 bases, with 10 bases between. As DNA, the CDR3 is TGTGCCAGCAGTGATTTTTATGGGGGAAACACCATATATTTT. Its protein is CASSDFYGGNTIYF.

This clonotype was seen a few times. The chain has TRBV5-6 and TRBJ1-2; D is perhaps TRBD1 (6 bases). V dropped 4 bases and J dropped 4 bases, with 17 bases sitting between them. The CDR3 has 15 residues. Germline lookup yields CDR1 SGHDT and CDR2 YYEEEE. The CDR3 sequence is CASSPPNRDPYGYTF. The CDR3 DNA reads as TGTGCCAGCAGCCCCCCCAACAGGGACCCCTATGGCTACACCTTC.

This rearrangement joins TRBV7-9 to TRBJ1-1; tentative D call: TRBD1 (5 bases). This CDR3 comprises 14 residues. V shed 6 bases and J shed 0 bases, with 11 bases lying between them. CDR1 is SEHNR and CDR2 is FQNEAQ in the germline V gene (reference sequence). Here the CDR3 reads CASRSSGMNTEAFF. The CDR3, as DNA: TGTGCCAGCAGATCGTCAGGGATGAACACTGAAGCTTTCTTT.

This clonotype was seen ten or more times. CDR3 bases: TGCAGCGTTGAGAAGAGTAATGAAAAACTGTTTTTT. It is translated as CSVEKSNEKLFF. The chain links TRBV29-1 to TRBJ1-4, with D uncertain. The CDR3 sequence is 12 residues long. Per the germline V gene, CDR1 is SQVTM and CDR2 is ANQGSEA. Trimming took off 3 bases at V and 4 bases at J, with 6 bases between the two ends.

The CDR3 DNA is TGCGCCAGCAGCATCAGCCTTAGAGGTAACTCAGATACGCAGTATTTT. Amino acids: CASSISLRGNSDTQYF. V and J are TRBV5-1 and TRBJ2-3, with unresolved D. Germline V gene lookup returns CDR1 SGHRS and CDR2 YFSETQ. This CDR3 contains 16 residues. V lost 4 bases, J lost 4 bases, and 19 bases lay in between.

The sample holds many counts of this clonotype. This chain joins TRBV4-2 and TRBJ2-3; TRBD1 matches 9 bases. This CDR3 spans 19 amino acids. From germline, CDR1 is LGHNA and CDR2 YNFKEQ. V trimming: 0 bases; J trimming: 1 base; junction bases outside the gene matches: 11. The CDR3 reads CASSQDLSLGQGRTDTQYF. In nucleotides, the CDR3 is TGTGCCAGCAGCCAAGACCTTTCGCTGGGACAGGGACGCACAGATACGCAGTATTTT.

In this sample, this clonotype turned up a few times. The chain couples TRBV5-1 to TRBJ2-7; tentative D call: TRBD1 (5 bases). V lost 4 bases, J lost 1 base, and 12 bases lay in between. The CDR3 totals 14 residues. Germline V gene data show CDR1 as SGHRS and CDR2 as YFSETQ. The CDR3 sequence is CASSGATASYEQYF. The CDR3 DNA reads as TGCGCCAGCAGCGGGGCGACAGCATCCTACGAGCAGTACTTC.

This clonotype was picked up a small number of times. The chain carries TRBV20-1 and TRBJ1-2; D remains ambiguous. The CDR3 covers 14 residues. From germline, CDR1 is DFQATT and CDR2 SNEGSKA (reference sequence). The V gene lost 5 bases and the J gene lost 2 bases, with 15 bases spanning the gap. CDR3 region: CSAPTTEPNYGYTF. CDR3 sequence (DNA): TGCAGTGCTCCAACAACGGAACCCAACTATGGCTACACCTTC.